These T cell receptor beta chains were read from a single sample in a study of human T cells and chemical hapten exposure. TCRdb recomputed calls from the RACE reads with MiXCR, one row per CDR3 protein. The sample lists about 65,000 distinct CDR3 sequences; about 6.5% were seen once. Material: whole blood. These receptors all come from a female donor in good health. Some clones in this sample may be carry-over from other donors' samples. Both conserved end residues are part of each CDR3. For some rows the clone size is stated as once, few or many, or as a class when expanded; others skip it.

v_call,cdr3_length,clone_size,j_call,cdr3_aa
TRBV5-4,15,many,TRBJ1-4,CASSLGPGALEKLFF
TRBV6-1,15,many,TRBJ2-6,CASRQQVSGANVLTF
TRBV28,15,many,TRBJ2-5,CASSSSSTGQETQYF
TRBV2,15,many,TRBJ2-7,CANQRALTGSYEQYF
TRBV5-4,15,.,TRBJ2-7,CASSPGTPSSYEQYF
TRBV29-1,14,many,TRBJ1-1,CSVEDPSRNTEAFF
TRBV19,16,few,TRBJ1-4,CASSIPGHWTNEKLFF
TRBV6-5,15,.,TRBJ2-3,CASAGAGGPTDTQYF
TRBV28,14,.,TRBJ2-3,CASSLPGLAATQYF
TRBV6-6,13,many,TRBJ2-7,CASRGDRGYEQYF
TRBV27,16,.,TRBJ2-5,CASSSGTLAEQETQYF
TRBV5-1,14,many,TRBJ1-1,CASSLAGRETEAFF
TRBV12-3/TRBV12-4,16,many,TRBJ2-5,CASSFTGTGFLETQYF
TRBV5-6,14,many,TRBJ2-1,CASSLDRVHNEQFF
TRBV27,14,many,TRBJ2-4,CASSSVGQVNIQYF
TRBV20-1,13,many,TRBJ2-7,CSAVKASGYEQYF
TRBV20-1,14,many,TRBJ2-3,CSARDGRVADTQYF
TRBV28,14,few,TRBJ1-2,CASNKQGVYYGYTF
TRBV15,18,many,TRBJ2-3,CATSRDERRWGNTDTQYF
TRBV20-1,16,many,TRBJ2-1,CSAGRISSGRWNEQFF
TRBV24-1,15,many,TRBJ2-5,CATSDGGGAEETQYF
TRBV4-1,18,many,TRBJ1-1,CTSSQGMRDWRVETEAFF
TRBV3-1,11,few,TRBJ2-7,CASSQVNEQYF
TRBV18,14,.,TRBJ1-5,CASSPYNEGQPQHF
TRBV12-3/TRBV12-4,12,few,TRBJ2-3,CASSEGTDTQYF
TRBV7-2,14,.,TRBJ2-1,CASCLSTPHNEQFF
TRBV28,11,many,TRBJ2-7,CASSLVGEQYF
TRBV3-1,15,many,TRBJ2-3,CASSPDRGDTDTQYF
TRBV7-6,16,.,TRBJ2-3,CASGTSGTPSTDTQYF
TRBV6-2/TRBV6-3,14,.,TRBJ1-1,CASSYSVGNTEAFF
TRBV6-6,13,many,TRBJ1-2,CASTPVANYGYTF
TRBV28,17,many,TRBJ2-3,CASSTRLAGGGTDTQYF
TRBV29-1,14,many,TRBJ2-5,CSVEWGRGEETQYF
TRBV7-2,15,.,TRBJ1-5,CASSLNSGEDQPQHF
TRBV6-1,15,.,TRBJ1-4,CASSEAAGGNEKLFF
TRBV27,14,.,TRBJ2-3,CASSSPISTDTQYF
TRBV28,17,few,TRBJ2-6,CASSSSGTLSSANVLTF
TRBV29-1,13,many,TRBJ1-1,CSAGVQYGTEAFF
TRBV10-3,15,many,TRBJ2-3,CATSNLGGVTDTQYF
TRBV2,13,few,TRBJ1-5,CASSEYSNQPQHF
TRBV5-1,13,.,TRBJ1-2,CASSQEVNYGYTF
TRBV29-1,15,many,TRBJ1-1,CSVEVRMSMNTEAFF
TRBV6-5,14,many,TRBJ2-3,CASRVRGGTDTQYF
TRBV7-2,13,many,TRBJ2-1,CASSLGTLNEQFF
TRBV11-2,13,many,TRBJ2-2,CASSLTSGGELFF
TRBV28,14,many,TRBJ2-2,CASRAQGDTGELFF
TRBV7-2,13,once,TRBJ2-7,CASSSARENEQYF
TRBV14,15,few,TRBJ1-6,CASSQETGFSSPLHF